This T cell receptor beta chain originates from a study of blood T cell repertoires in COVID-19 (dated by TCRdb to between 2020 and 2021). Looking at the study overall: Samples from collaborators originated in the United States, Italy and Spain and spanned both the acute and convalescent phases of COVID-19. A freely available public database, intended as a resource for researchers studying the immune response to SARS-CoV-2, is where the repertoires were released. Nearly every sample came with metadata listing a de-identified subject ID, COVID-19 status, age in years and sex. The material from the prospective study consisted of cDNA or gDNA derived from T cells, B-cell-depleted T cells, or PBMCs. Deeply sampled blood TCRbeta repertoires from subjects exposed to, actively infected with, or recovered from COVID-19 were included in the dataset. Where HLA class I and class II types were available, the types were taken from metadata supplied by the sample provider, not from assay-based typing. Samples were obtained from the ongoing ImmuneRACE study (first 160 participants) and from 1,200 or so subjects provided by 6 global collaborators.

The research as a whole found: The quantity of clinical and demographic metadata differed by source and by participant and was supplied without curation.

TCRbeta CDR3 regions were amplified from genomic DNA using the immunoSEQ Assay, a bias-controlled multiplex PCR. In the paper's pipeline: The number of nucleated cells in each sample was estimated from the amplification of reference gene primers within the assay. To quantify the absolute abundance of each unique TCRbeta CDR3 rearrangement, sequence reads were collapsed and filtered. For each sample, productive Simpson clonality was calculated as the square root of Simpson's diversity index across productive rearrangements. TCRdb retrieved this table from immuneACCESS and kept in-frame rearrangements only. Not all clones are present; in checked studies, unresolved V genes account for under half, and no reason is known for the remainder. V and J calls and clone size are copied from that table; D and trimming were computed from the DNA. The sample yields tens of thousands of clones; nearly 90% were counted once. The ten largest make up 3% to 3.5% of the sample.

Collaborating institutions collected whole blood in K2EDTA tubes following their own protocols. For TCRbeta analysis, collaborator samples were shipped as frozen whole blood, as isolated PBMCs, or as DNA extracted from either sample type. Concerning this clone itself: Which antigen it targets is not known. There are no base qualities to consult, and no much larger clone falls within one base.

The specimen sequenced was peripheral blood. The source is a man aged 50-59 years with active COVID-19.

The CDR3 corresponds to CASSLGGTVNSPLHF. The DNA sequence follows: TGTGCCAGCAGCTTAGGGGGGACAGTGAATTCACCCCTCCACTTT. The V gene is TRBV11-3 and the J gene is TRBJ1-6; 7 central nucleotides agree with TRBD1. The germline V gene supplies CDR1 SGHNT and CDR2 YENEEA. The CDR3 covers 15 residues, taking in both the cysteine and the phenylalanine. Of all the DNA, just the CDR3 is kept, 45 bases in frame from base 1. V is pruned by 1 base and J by 7 bases, leaving 4 bases of the junction without a gene match.